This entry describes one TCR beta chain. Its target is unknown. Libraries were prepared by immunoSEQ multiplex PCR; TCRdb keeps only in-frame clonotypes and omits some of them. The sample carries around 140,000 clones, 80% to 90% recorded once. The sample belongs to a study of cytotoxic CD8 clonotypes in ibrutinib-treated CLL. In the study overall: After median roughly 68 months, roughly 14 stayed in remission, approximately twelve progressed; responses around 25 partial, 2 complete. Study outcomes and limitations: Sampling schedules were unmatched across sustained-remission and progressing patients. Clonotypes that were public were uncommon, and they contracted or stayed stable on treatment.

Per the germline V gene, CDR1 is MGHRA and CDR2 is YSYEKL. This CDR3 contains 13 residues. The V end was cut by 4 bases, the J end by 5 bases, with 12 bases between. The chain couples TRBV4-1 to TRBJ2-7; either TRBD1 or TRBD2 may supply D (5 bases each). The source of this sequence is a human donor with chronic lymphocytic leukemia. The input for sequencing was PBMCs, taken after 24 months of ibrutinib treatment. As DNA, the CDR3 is TGCGCCAGCAGCCGGACCGGGACGGACGAGCAGTACTTC. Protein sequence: CASSRTGTDEQYF.